The rows below give T cell receptor beta chains drawn from one sample of a study of CD4 T cell repertoires in COVID-19. Generated by immunoSEQ multiplex PCR, the TCRdb table keeps only in-frame clones and is missing some. The sample has 20,000 or so clones, roughly 91% seen once. The material was central memory CD4+ T cells from blood, obtained before the COVID-19 pandemic. Receptors originate from a human donor who had COVID-19. CDR3s include the opening cysteine and the closing phenylalanine or tryptophan. Each record gives: V gene, D gene, clone size, J gene, CDR3 protein, CDR3 DNA. D genes are given only for firm matches. For some rows the clone size is stated as once, few or many, or as a class when expanded; others skip it.

>TRBV19|TRBD1|NA|TRBJ1-1
CASSTGTGMNTEAFF
TGTGCCAGTAGCACCGGGACAGGGATGAACACTGAAGCTTTCTTT
>TRBV5-6|NA|NA|TRBJ2-1
CASSPDIGNEQFF
TGTGCCAGCAGTCCGGACATAGGGAATGAGCAGTTCTTC
>TRBV19|NA|NA|TRBJ1-5
CASKDTLYQPQHF
TGTGCCAGTAAGGACACCCTCTATCAGCCCCAGCATTTT
>TRBV6-5|NA|NA|TRBJ1-1
CASSPPLPNTEAFF
TGTGCCAGCAGCCCCCCTCTCCCGAACACTGAAGCTTTCTTT
>TRBV18|TRBD1|NA|TRBJ2-2
CASSASGQGDTGELFF
TGTGCCAGTTCTGCCTCCGGACAGGGAGACACCGGGGAGCTGTTTTTT
>TRBV10-3|TRBD2|NA|TRBJ2-2
CAIRGTSGGPNTGELFF
TGTGCCATCAGAGGGACTAGCGGGGGCCCGAACACCGGGGAGCTGTTTTTT
>TRBV5-6|NA|NA|TRBJ1-1
CASSSPGIFAEAFF
TGTGCCAGCAGTTCCCCCGGGATCTTCGCTGAAGCTTTCTTT
>TRBV11-1|NA|NA|TRBJ2-7
CASSLGQAGEQYF
TGTGCCAGCAGCTTAGGGCAGGCCGGCGAGCAGTACTTC
>TRBV7-8|NA|NA|TRBJ2-1
CASSLGYAEDEQFF
TGTGCCAGCAGCTTAGGATATGCGGAGGATGAGCAGTTCTTC
>TRBV6-6|NA|NA|TRBJ2-7
CASSPGHVYGQYF
TGTGCCAGCAGCCCGGGACACGTCTACGGGCAGTACTTC
>TRBV5-1|TRBD2|NA|TRBJ2-5
CASSSRLAGSETQYF
TGCGCCAGCAGCTCTCGACTAGCGGGGTCGGAGACCCAGTACTTC
>TRBV6-5|NA|NA|TRBJ1-5
CASSYRQVNQPQHF
TGTGCCAGCAGTTACAGGCAGGTTAATCAGCCCCAGCATTTT
>TRBV7-9|NA|NA|TRBJ1-1
CASSLGAGIGRTEAFF
TGTGCCAGCAGCTTAGGTGCAGGGATCGGTCGCACTGAAGCTTTCTTT
>TRBV5-1|TRBD2|NA|TRBJ2-1
CASSLGGSSGEQFF
TGCGCCAGCAGCTTGGGCGGGAGCTCGGGTGAGCAGTTCTTC
>TRBV4-2|NA|NA|TRBJ2-2
CASSQDRVTGELFF
TGTGCCAGCAGCCAAGACCGGGTGACCGGGGAGCTGTTTTTT
>TRBV7-9|NA|NA|TRBJ1-1
CASSFPDTNTEAFF
TGTGCCAGCAGCTTCCCGGACACGAACACTGAAGCTTTCTTT
>TRBV10-2|TRBD1|NA|TRBJ2-2
CASSLRDRSLGELFF
TGCGCCAGCAGCCTCCGGGACAGGAGTTTAGGGGAGCTGTTTTTT
>TRBV6-6|NA|NA|TRBJ2-6
CASASRAGANVLTF
TGTGCCAGCGCCTCCCGGGCTGGGGCCAACGTCCTGACTTTC
>TRBV7-6|NA|NA|TRBJ1-2
CASSPDSLLNGYTF
TGTGCCAGCAGCCCCGACAGCCTTCTTAATGGCTACACCTTC
>TRBV5-1|TRBD2|NA|TRBJ2-4
CASSLEPRLAGGRNIQYF
TGCGCCAGCAGCTTGGAACCCAGACTAGCGGGGGGGCGGAACATTCAGTACTTC
>TRBV4-1|TRBD2|NA|TRBJ2-7
CASSSLTAGGEQYF
TGCGCCAGCAGCTCCCTGACGGCCGGGGGGGAGCAGTACTTC
>TRBV5-1|TRBD1|NA|TRBJ1-4
CASSLVQGANEKLFF
TGCGCCAGCAGCTTGGTACAGGGGGCTAATGAAAAACTGTTTTTT
>TRBV14|NA|NA|TRBJ1-1
CASSRTGLGKTEAFF
TGTGCCAGCAGCCGCACAGGGTTAGGAAAGACTGAAGCTTTCTTT
>TRBV28|TRBD1|NA|TRBJ1-2
CASSPTGGNYGYTF
TGTGCCAGCAGCCCGACAGGGGGCAACTATGGCTACACCTTC
>TRBV7-9|NA|NA|TRBJ1-2
CASSFRQEGYTF
TGTGCCAGCAGCTTCAGACAGGAAGGCTACACCTTC
>TRBV5-1|NA|NA|TRBJ2-1
CASTHDSLLYNEQFF
TGCGCCAGCACCCACGACAGTCTCCTATACAATGAGCAGTTCTTC
>TRBV6-1|NA|NA|TRBJ1-6
CASSNPRGWESPLHF
TGTGCCAGCAGCAACCCCAGGGGCTGGGAATCACCCCTCCACTTT
>TRBV28|TRBD1|NA|TRBJ2-6
CASRPGQGARGANVLTF
TGTGCCAGCAGACCGGGACAGGGGGCGCGTGGGGCCAACGTCCTGACTTTC
>TRBV7-9|NA|NA|TRBJ2-7
CASSQIYEQYF
TGTGCCAGCAGCCAAATCTACGAGCAGTACTTC
>TRBV28|TRBD1|NA|TRBJ1-2
CASRTGGYGYTF
TGTGCCAGCAGGACAGGGGGCTATGGCTACACCTTC
>TRBV18|TRBD1|NA|TRBJ2-7
CASSSRDRDEQYF
TGTGCCAGCTCATCACGGGACAGGGACGAGCAGTACTTC
>TRBV28|TRBD2|NA|TRBJ2-7
CASNVGGDEQYF
TGTGCCAGCAACGTGGGGGGGGACGAGCAGTACTTC
>TRBV11-2|TRBD1|NA|TRBJ2-2
CASSLGTGGNTGELFF
TGTGCCAGCAGCTTAGGGACAGGGGGCAACACCGGGGAGCTGTTTTTT
>TRBV10-1|NA|few|TRBJ1-6
CASSERVVHGSYNSPLHF
TGCGCCAGCAGTGAGCGTGTAGTCCACGGCTCCTATAATTCACCCCTCCACTTT
>TRBV6-1|NA|NA|TRBJ2-7
CASTSAGGSYEQYF
TGTGCCAGCACTTCGGCAGGGGGGTCCTACGAGCAGTACTTC
>TRBV7-8|NA|once|TRBJ1-2
CASSFYDPEGSYGYTF
TGTGCCAGCAGCTTCTACGACCCGGAGGGCTCCTATGGCTACACCTTC
>TRBV5-1|NA|NA|TRBJ1-5
CASSLDGAGQPQHF
TGCGCCAGCAGCTTGGATGGGGCTGGACAGCCCCAGCATTTT
>TRBV2|TRBD1|NA|TRBJ2-2
CASSRGTVNTGELFF
TGTGCCAGCAGCAGGGGGACAGTGAACACCGGGGAGCTGTTTTTT
>TRBV6-5|TRBD1|NA|TRBJ2-2
CASSYRGLGTGELFF
TGTGCCAGCAGTTACAGGGGGCTTGGCACCGGGGAGCTGTTTTTT
>TRBV4-1|TRBD1|NA|TRBJ1-5
CASSQDTRTGWLIQPQHF
TGCGCCAGCAGCCAAGATACCAGGACAGGATGGCTCATTCAGCCCCAGCATTTT
>TRBV10-2|TRBD2|NA|TRBJ2-1
CASSEWSGRSTNEQFF
TGCGCCAGCAGTGAGTGGAGCGGGAGGTCTACCAATGAGCAGTTCTTC
>TRBV19|TRBD2|NA|TRBJ2-1
CASSKAGSSYNEQFF
TGTGCCAGTAGTAAAGCGGGAAGCTCCTACAATGAGCAGTTCTTC
>TRBV6-1|NA|few|TRBJ2-3
CASSESMTDTDTQYF
TGTGCCAGCAGTGAAAGTATGACAGACACAGATACGCAGTATTTT
>TRBV30|TRBD2|NA|TRBJ2-3
CAWSRGGVTDTQYF
TGTGCCTGGAGTCGGGGGGGAGTAACAGATACGCAGTATTTT
>TRBV5-6|TRBD1|NA|TRBJ1-1
CASSPNPGQGKAFF
TGTGCCAGCAGCCCAAACCCGGGACAGGGGAAAGCTTTCTTT
>TRBV19|TRBD1|NA|TRBJ1-5
CASRKDRVDNQPQHF
TGTGCCAGTAGGAAAGACAGGGTAGACAATCAGCCCCAGCATTTT
>TRBV7-8|TRBD2|NA|TRBJ2-3
CASSPPSGGLTDTQYF
TGTGCCAGCAGCCCTCCTAGCGGGGGGCTCACAGATACGCAGTATTTT
>TRBV29-1|NA|once|TRBJ1-1
CSVEGAGGSGTEAFF
TGCAGCGTTGAAGGGGCGGGGGGTAGTGGCACTGAAGCTTTCTTT
>TRBV6-5|TRBD2|NA|TRBJ2-7
CASKQALAGVYEQYF
TGTGCCAGCAAACAGGCTTTAGCGGGAGTTTACGAGCAGTACTTC
>TRBV5-6|NA|NA|TRBJ1-6
CASRPAGTDNSPLHF
TGTGCCAGCAGACCCGCGGGGACCGATAATTCACCCCTCCACTTT
>TRBV7-2|NA|once|TRBJ2-2
CASSLPSKANTGELFF
TGTGCCAGCAGCTTACCTTCTAAAGCGAACACCGGGGAGCTGTTTTTT
>TRBV19|NA|NA|TRBJ1-1
CASSMGGGAGNTEAFF
TGTGCCAGTAGTATGGGAGGCGGAGCGGGGAACACTGAAGCTTTCTTT
>TRBV2|TRBD2|once|TRBJ2-1
CASSTGLAGGLNEQFF
TGTGCCAGCAGTACTGGACTAGCGGGAGGCCTTAATGAGCAGTTCTTC
>TRBV10-2|NA|NA|TRBJ1-5
CASSEWGQSNQPQHF
TGCGCCAGCAGTGAGTGGGGGCAAAGCAATCAGCCCCAGCATTTT
>TRBV7-2|TRBD2|few|TRBJ2-3
CASSLGLARSTDTQYF
TGTGCCAGCAGCTTAGGACTAGCGCGAAGCACAGATACGCAGTATTTT
>TRBV2|NA|NA|TRBJ1-6
CASNPLQSSPLHF
TGTGCCAGCAATCCATTACAGTCTTCACCCCTCCACTTT
>TRBV27|TRBD1|NA|TRBJ1-2
CASSRSGTGSYTF
TGTGCCAGCAGTAGATCCGGGACAGGAAGCTACACCTTC
>TRBV4-1|TRBD2|NA|TRBJ2-1
CASSSRTSGEQFF
TGCGCCAGCAGCTCCAGGACTAGCGGGGAGCAGTTCTTC
>TRBV7-2|NA|NA|TRBJ1-2
CASSLAQGWVYGYTF
TGTGCCAGCAGCTTAGCACAGGGCTGGGTTTATGGCTACACCTTC